Shown below are 12 T cell receptor beta chains from a single sample sequenced in a study of CD8 T cells in Susac syndrome. The RNA, roughly 0.45 to 1 ug, was put through reverse transcription using random hexamers. TCRdb used MiXCR to reprocess the immunoSEQ multiplex PCR reads, holding one entry per CDR3 protein. This sample carries about 400,000 distinct CDR3 sequences, 75% to 90% of them seen once, and the ten largest clones take about 0.12%. Sequenced material: CD8+ T cells from PBMCs. Every receptor here comes from a human donor with multiple sclerosis.

J is TRBJ2-4 and V is TRBV7-9, with 9 bases lining up with TRBD1. V was clipped by 5 bases and J by 7 bases; unmatched bases: 6. Germline values: CDR1 SEHNR, CDR2 FQNEAQ (reference sequence). This CDR3 contains 14 residues. CDR3 protein: CASSGTGNWNIQYF. In DNA form, the CDR3 reads TGTGCCAGCAGCGGGACAGGGAATTGGAACATTCAGTACTTC. The full variable domain, its missing parts supplied by reference TRBV7-9 and TRBJ2-4, is DTGVSQNPRHKITKRGQNVTFRCDPISEHNRLYWYRQTLGQGPEFLTYFQNEAQLEKSRLLSDRFSAERPKGSFSTLEIQRTEQGDSAMYLCASSGTGNWNIQYFGAGTRLSVL.

CDR3 DNA sequence: TGTGCCAGCAGTTACGGGACAGCGAGCGGCTACACCTTC. Its protein is CASSYGTASGYTF. The chain employs TRBV6-5 and TRBJ1-2, with 7 bases fitting TRBD1. CDR1 and CDR2 from the germline V gene are MNHEY and SVGAGI. The CDR3 covers 13 residues. The V and J ends lost 2 bases and 8 bases, in that order; junction bases with no gene match: 5.

The genes are TRBV12-3 or TRBV12-4 and TRBJ2-1; the match to TRBD2 covers 8 bases. This CDR3 contains 16 residues. With V trimmed by 3 bases and J by 8 bases, 12 bases remained unmatched. CDR3 DNA: TGTGCCAGCAGTTTGAGTAGCGGGGCGGTTTTTGATGAGCAGTTCTTC. Translating it yields CASSLSSGAVFDEQFF.

This rearrangement joins TRBV5-4 to TRBJ2-1; TRBD2 matches 8 bases. Germline V gene data show CDR1 as SGHNT and CDR2 as YYREEE (reference sequence). The J segment lost 7 bases and the V segment lost 2 bases, leaving 29 bases of the junction unmatched. This CDR3 is built from 22 residues. The chain's CDR3 is CASSLHSSLWVLAGGPGNEQFF. As DNA, the CDR3 is TGTGCCAGCAGCTTACACTCCTCACTGTGGGTGTTGGCGGGGGGCCCAGGGAATGAGCAGTTCTTC.

This rearrangement joins TRBV18 to TRBJ1-4; D is uncertain. This CDR3 spans 12 amino acids. V was trimmed by 8 bases and J by 3 bases, leaving 7 bases between them. The germline V gene encodes CDR1 KGHSH and CDR2 LQKENI. The CDR3 nucleotides are TGTGCCAGCCACGACTCTAATGAAAAACTGTTTTTT. Amino acids: CASHDSNEKLFF.

V gene TRBV27 combines with J gene TRBJ2-1, with TRBD2 identical over 12 bases. Germline V lookup: CDR1 MNHEY, CDR2 SMNVEV (reference sequence). V lost 7 bases and J lost 6; bases outside the gene matches: 7. The CDR3 is 15 amino acids. CDR3: CASIVGTSGRNEQFF. CDR3 bases: TGTGCCAGCATTGTTGGGACTAGCGGGCGCAATGAGCAGTTCTTC.

In its sample, this clonotype was seen once. The chain employs TRBV6-5 and TRBJ2-5; TRBD1 matches 12 bases. The CDR3 runs 16 residues. The V gene end was trimmed by 0 bases and the J gene end by 4 bases; junction bases not matched to a gene: 3. Germline V gives CDR1 MNHEY, CDR2 SVGAGI. The DNA for the CDR3 is TGTGCCAGCAGTTACTCTGGGACAGGGGGCCGAGAGACCCAGTACTTC. Translating gives CASSYSGTGGRETQYF.

J is TRBJ2-5 and V is TRBV5-5, with TRBD1 as a possible D gene (5 bases). The CDR3 covers 15 residues. Trimming took 4 bases from V and 1 from J, leaving 14 bases between them. Germline assignment: CDR1 SGHKS and CDR2 YYEKEE (reference sequence). The CDR3 reads CASSPTGWLQETQYF. The CDR3 nucleotides read TGTGCCAGCAGCCCTACAGGTTGGCTCCAAGAGACCCAGTACTTC. Combining the CDR3 with reference TRBV5-5 and TRBJ2-5 gives the whole variable domain DAGVTQSPTHLIKTRGQQVTLRCSPISGHKSVSWYQQVLGQGPQFIFQYYEKEERGRGNFPDRFSARQFPNYSSELNVNALLLGDSALYLCASSPTGWLQETQYFGPGTRLLVL.

The chain joins TRBV27 to TRBJ1-5; 9 bases agree with TRBD1. Germline V CDR1 and CDR2: MNHEY, SMNVEV (reference sequence). This CDR3 has 14 residues. The trim removed 7 bases at V and 8 bases at J, leaving 9 bases unmatched. The CDR3 here is CASISRDRVKPQHF. The CDR3 DNA sequence: TGTGCCAGCATTTCTCGGGACAGGGTCAAGCCCCAGCATTTT.

V gene TRBV18 combines with J gene TRBJ2-7, with a weak D call TRBD1 (5 bases). The germline V gene has CDR1 KGHSH and CDR2 LQKENI. The CDR3 spans 13 residues. V lost 3 bases to trimming and J lost 2 bases, with 8 bases between them. DNA of the CDR3: TGTGCCAGCTCACCGTCGGACACCTACGAGCAGTACTTC. Its protein product is CASSPSDTYEQYF. The full variable domain, completed using reference TRBV18 and TRBJ2-7, is NAGVMQNPRHLVRRRGQEARLRCSPMKGHSHVYWYRQLPEEGLKFMVYLQKENIIDESGMPKERFSAEFPKEGPSILRIQQVVRGDSAAYFCASSPSDTYEQYFGPGTRLTVT.

The chain employs TRBV9 and TRBJ2-7; D is ambiguous. The CDR3 sequence is 14 residues long. Trimming removed 0 bases at V and 3 bases at J, with 10 bases between. Germline values: CDR1 SGDLS, CDR2 YYNGEE. The CDR3 DNA is TGTGCCAGCAGCGTAGAAAGCGCCGACTACGAGCAGTACTTC. It codes for CASSVESADYEQYF.

The CDR3 loop reads CASSLSPGRHYEQYF. The CDR3 DNA reads TGTGCCAGCAGCTTGTCTCCGGGACGGCACTACGAGCAGTACTTC. The rearrangement uses TRBV5-4 and TRBJ2-7, with D possibly being TRBD1 or TRBD2 (5 bases each). The CDR3 contains 15 residues. The germline CDR1 and CDR2 sequences are SGHNT and YYREEE (reference sequence). The V gene lost 1 base and the J gene lost 3 bases, with 14 bases spanning the gap.